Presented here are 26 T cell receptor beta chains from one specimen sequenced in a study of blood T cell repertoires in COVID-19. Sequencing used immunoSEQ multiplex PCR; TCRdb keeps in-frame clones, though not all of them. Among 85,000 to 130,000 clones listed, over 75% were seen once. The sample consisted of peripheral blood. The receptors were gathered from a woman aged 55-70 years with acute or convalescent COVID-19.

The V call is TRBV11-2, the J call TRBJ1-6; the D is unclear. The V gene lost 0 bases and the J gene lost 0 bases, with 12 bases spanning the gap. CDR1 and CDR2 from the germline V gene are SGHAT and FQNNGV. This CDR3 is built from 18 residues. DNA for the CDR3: TGTGCCAGCAGCTTAGATGTAGGGAGGAGCTCCTATAATTCACCCCTCCACTTT. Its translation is CASSLDVGRSSYNSPLHF.

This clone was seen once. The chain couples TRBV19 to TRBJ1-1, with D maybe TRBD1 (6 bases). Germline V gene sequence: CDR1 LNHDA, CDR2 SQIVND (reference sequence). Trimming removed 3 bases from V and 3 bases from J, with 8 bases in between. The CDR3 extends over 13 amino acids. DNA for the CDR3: TGTGCCAGTAGTATTCCAGGGGACACTGAAGCTTTCTTT. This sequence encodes CASSIPGDTEAFF.

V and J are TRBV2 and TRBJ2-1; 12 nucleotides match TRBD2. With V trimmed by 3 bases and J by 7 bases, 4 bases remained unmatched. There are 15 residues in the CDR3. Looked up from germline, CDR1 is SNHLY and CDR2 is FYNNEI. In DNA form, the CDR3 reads TGTGCCAGCAGTGAGACTAGCGGGGGACGAAATGAGCAGTTCTTC. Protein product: CASSETSGGRNEQFF.

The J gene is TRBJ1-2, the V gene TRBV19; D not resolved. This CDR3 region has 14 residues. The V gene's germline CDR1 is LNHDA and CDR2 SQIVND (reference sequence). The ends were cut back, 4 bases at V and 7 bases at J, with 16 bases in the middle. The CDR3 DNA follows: TGTGCCAGTAGTACGGGCACGGGATTCGGTGGCTACACCTTC. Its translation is CASSTGTGFGGYTF.

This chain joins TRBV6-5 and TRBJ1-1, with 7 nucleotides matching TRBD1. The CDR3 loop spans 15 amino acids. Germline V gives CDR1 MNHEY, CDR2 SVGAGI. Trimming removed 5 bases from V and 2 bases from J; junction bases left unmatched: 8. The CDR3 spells CASSNVGQFNTEAFF. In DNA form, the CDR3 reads TGTGCCAGCAGTAACGTGGGACAGTTCAACACTGAAGCTTTCTTT.

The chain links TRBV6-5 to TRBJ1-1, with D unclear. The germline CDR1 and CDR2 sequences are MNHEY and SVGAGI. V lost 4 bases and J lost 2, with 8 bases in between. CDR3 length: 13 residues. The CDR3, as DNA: TGTGCCAGCAGTTTTCCAGGAAACACTGAAGCTTTCTTT. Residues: CASSFPGNTEAFF.

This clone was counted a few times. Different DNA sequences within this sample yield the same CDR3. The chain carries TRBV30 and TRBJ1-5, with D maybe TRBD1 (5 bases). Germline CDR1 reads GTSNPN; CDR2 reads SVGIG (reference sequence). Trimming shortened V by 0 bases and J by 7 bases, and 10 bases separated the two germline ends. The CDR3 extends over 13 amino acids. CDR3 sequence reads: CAWSVQGNQPQHF. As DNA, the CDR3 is TGTGCCTGGAGTGTTCAGGGAAACCAGCCCCAGCATTTT.

The CDR3, as DNA: TGTGCCAGCAGCTTAAGTGACTCAGATACGCAGTATTTT. Amino acids: CASSLSDSDTQYF. This chain links TRBV7-9 with TRBJ2-3; no clear D. Germline V lookup: CDR1 SEHNR, CDR2 FQNEAQ (reference sequence). This CDR3 is 13 amino acids long. The V gene lost 2 bases and the J gene lost 4 bases, with 7 bases spanning the gap.

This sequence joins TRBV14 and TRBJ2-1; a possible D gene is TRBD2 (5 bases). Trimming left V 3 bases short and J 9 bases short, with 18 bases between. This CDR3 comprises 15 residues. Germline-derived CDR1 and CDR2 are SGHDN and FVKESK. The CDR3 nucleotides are TGTGCCAGCAGCCAGGTCGGGATTAGAATCACTGAGCAGTTCTTC. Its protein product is CASSQVGIRITEQFF.

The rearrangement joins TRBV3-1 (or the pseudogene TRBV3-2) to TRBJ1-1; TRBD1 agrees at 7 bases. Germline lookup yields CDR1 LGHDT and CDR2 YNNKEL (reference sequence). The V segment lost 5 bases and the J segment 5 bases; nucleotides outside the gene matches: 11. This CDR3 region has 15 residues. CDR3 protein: CASSYSTGKVTEAFF. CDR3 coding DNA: TGTGCCAGCAGCTACTCGACAGGGAAAGTAACTGAAGCTTTCTTT.

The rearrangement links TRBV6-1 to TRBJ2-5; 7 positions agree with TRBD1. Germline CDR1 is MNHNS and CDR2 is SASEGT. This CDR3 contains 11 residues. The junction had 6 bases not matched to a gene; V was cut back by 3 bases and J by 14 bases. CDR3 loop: CASSDRGQAYF. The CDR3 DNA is TGTGCCAGCAGTGATAGAGGACAGGCTTACTTC.

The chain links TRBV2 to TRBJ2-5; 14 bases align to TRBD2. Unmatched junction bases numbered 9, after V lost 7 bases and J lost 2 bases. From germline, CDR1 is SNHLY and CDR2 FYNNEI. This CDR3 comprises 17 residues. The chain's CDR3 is CASNPGLAGVPQETQYF. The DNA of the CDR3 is TGTGCCAGCAACCCGGGACTAGCGGGAGTCCCTCAAGAGACCCAGTACTTC.

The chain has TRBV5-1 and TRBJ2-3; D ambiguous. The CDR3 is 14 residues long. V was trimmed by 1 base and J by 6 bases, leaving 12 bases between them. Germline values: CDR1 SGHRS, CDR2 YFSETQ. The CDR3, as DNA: TGCGCCAGCAGCTTGAGCTCTCCCCCCGATACGCAGTATTTT. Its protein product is CASSLSSPPDTQYF.

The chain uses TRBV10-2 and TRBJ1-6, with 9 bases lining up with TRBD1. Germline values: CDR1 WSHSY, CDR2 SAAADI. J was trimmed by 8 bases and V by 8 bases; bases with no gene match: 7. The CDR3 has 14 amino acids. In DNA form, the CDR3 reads TGCGCCAGCGGTGGGGGACAGGGATATTCACCCCTCCACTTT. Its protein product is CASGGGQGYSPLHF.

The CDR3 DNA reads TGTGCCAGCAGTTACGACAGGGGTCAACTAAATGAGCAGTTCTTC. Translating gives CASSYDRGQLNEQFF. The chain links TRBV6-5 to TRBJ2-1; 8 nucleotides match TRBD1. Trimming at V came to 2 bases and at J to 7 bases, leaving 7 bases not matched to a gene. The CDR3 is 15 residues long. Germline-derived CDR1 and CDR2 are MNHEY and SVGAGI.

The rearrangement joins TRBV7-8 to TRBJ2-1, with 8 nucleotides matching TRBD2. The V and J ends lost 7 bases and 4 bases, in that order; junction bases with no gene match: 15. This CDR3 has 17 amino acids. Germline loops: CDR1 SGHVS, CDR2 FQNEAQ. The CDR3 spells CASTLLGAGEVYNEQFF. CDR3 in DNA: TGTGCCAGCACCTTGTTGGGAGCGGGAGAAGTTTACAATGAGCAGTTCTTC.

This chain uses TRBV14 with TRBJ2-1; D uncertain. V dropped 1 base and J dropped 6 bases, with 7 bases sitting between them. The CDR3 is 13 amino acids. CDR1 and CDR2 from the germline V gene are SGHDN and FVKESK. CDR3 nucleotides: TGTGCCAGCAGCCAAGTCCTGAGCAATGAGCAGTTCTTC. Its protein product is CASSQVLSNEQFF.

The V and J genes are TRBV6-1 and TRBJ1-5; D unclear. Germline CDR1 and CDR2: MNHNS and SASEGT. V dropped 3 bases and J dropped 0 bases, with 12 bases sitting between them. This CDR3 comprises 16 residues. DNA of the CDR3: TGTGCCAGCAGTGAGAGGCAGATGAATAGCAATCAGCCCCAGCATTTT. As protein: CASSERQMNSNQPQHF.

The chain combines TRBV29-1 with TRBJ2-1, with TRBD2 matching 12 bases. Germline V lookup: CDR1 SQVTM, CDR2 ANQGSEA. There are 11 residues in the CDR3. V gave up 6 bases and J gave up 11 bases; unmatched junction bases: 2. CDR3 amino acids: CSVTSGSQQFF. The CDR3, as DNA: TGCAGCGTGACTAGCGGGAGTCAGCAGTTCTTC.

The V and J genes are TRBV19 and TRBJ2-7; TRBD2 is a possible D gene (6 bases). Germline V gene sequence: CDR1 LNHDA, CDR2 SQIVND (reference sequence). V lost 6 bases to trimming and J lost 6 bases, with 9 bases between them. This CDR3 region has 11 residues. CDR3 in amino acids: CASRLGGEQYF. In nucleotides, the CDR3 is TGTGCCAGTAGGTTGGGGGGCGAGCAGTACTTC.

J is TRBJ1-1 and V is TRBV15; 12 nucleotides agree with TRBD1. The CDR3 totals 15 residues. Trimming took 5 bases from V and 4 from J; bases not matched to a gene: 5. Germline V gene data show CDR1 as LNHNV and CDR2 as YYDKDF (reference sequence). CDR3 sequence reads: CATSQGDRGRTEAFF. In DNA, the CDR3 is TGTGCCACCAGCCAGGGGGACAGGGGGCGCACTGAAGCTTTCTTT. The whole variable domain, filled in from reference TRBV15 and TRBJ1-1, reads DAMVIQNPRYQVTQFGKPVTLSCSQTLNHNVMYWYQQKSSQAPKLLFHYYDKDFNNEADTPDNFQSRRPNTSFCFLDIRSPGLGDTAMYLCATSQGDRGRTEAFFGQGTRLTVV.

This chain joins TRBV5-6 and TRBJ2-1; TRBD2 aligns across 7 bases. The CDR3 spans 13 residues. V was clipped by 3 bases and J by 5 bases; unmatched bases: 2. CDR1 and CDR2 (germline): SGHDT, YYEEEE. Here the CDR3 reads CASSWTRHNEQFF. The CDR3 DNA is TGTGCCAGCAGCTGGACTAGACACAATGAGCAGTTCTTC. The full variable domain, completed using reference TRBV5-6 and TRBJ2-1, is DAGVTQSPTHLIKTRGQQVTLRCSPKSGHDTVSWYQQALGQGPQFIFQYYEEEERQRGNFPDRFSGHQFPNYSSELNVNALLLGDSALYLCASSWTRHNEQFFGPGTRLTVL.

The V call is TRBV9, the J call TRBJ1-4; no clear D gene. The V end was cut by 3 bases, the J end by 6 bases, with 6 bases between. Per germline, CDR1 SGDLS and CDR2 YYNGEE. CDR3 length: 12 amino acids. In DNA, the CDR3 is TGTGCCAGCAGCGGACTTGATGAAAAACTGTTTTTT. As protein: CASSGLDEKLFF.

The CDR3: CASSLTYRGDEDTQYF. In DNA, the CDR3 is TGTGCCAGCAGCTTAACGTACAGGGGGGACGAGGATACGCAGTATTTT. V and J are TRBV7-3 and TRBJ2-3, with 8 bases that match TRBD1. The CDR3 contains 16 residues. With 0 bases clipped from V and 6 bases from J, the junction kept 8 bases outside the gene matches. Germline V lookup: CDR1 SGHTA, CDR2 FQGTGA.

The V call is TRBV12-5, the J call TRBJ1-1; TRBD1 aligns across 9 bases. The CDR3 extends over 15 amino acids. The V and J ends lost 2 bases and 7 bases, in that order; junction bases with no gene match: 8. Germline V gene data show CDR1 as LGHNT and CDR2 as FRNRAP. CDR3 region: CASGLYTGGVHEAFF. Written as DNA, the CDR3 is TGTGCTAGTGGTTTGTATACAGGGGGCGTTCATGAAGCTTTCTTT.

The DNA of the CDR3 is TGTGCCAGCTCACCGACAGAGAATAACTATGGCTACACCTTC. This encodes CASSPTENNYGYTF. V is TRBV18 and J is TRBJ1-2, with a tentative D call TRBD1 (5 bases). The V end was cut by 3 bases, the J end by 1 base, with 9 bases between. The V gene's germline CDR1 is KGHSH and CDR2 LQKENI. The CDR3 extends over 14 amino acids.